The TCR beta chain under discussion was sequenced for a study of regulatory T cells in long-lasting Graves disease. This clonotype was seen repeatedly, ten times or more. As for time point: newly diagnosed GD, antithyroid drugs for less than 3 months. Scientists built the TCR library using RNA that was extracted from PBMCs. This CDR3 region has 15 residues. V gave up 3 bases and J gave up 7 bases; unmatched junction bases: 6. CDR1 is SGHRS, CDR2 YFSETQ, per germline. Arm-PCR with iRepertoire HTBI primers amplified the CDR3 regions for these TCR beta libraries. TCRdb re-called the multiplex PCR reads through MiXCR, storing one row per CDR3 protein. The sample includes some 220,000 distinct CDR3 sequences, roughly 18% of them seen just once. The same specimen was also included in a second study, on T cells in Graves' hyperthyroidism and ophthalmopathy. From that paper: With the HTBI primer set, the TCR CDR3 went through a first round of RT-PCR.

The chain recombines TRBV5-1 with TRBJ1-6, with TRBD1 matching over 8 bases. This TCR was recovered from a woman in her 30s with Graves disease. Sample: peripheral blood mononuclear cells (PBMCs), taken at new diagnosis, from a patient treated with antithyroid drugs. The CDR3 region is CASSWSGGVNSPLHF. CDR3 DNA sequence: TGCGCCAGCAGCTGGTCAGGGGGCGTCAATTCACCCCTCCACTTT.